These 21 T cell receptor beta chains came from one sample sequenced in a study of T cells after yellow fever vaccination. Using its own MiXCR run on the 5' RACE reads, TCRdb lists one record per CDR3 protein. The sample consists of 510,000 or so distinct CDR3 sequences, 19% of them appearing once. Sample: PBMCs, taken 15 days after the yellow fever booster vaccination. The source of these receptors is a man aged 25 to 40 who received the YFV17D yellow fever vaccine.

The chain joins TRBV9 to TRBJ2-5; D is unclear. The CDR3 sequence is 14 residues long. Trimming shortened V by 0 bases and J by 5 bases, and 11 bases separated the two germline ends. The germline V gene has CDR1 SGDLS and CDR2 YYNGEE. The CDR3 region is CASSVGNQQETQYF. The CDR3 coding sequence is TGTGCCAGCAGCGTAGGGAACCAGCAGGAGACCCAGTACTTC.

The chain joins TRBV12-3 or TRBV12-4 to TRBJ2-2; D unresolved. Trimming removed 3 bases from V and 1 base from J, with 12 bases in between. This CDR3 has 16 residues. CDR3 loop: CASSFSGSQNTGELFF. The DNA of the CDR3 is TGTGCCAGCAGTTTTTCGGGTTCACAGAACACCGGGGAGCTGTTTTTT.

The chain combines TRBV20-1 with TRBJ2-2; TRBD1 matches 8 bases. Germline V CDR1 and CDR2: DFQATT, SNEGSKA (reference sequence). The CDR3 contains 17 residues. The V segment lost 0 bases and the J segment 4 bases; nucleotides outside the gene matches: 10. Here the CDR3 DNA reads TGCAGTGCTAGAGATGGACAGGGTTCGCCCTCCACCGGGGAGCTGTTTTTT. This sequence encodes CSARDGQGSPSTGELFF.

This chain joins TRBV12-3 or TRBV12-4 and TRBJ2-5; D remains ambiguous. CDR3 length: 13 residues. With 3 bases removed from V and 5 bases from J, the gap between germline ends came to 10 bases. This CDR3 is CASSLISAETQYF. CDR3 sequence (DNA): TGTGCCAGCAGTTTGATCAGCGCGGAGACCCAGTACTTC.

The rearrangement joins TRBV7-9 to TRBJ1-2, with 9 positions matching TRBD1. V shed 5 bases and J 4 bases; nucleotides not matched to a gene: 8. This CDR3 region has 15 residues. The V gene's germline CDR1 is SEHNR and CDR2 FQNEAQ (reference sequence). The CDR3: CASSGPDRGVYGYTF. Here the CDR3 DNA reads TGTGCCAGCAGCGGCCCGGACAGGGGCGTCTATGGCTACACCTTC.

The CDR3 DNA follows: TGCAGCGTTGAACTTGACGGAGGGAACACTGAAGCTTTCTTT. It codes for CSVELDGGNTEAFF. This chain connects TRBV29-1 to TRBJ1-1; D gene uncertain. V was trimmed by 2 bases and J by 1 base, leaving 11 bases between them. Germline CDR1 reads SQVTM; CDR2 reads ANQGSEA. The CDR3 length is 14 residues.

The CDR3 DNA reads TGCAGCGTAGGACATCAGAACACTGAAGCTTTCTTT. Its translation is CSVGHQNTEAFF. V and J are TRBV29-1 and TRBJ1-1; D is perhaps TRBD1 (5 bases). The CDR3 sequence is 12 residues long. V lost 6 bases to trimming and J lost 1 base, with 9 bases between them. Germline CDR1 and CDR2: SQVTM and ANQGSEA. The entire variable domain, with the rest obtained from reference TRBV29-1 and TRBJ1-1, is as follows: SAVISQKPSRDICQRGTSLTIQCQVDSQVTMMFWYRQQPGQSLTLIATANQGSEATYESGFVIDKFPISRPNLTFSTLTVSNMSPEDSSIYLCSVGHQNTEAFFGQGTRLTVV.

For the CDR3, the DNA is TGTGCCAGCAGCGCCTTTGCGGGAGCCCCAGATACGCAGTATTTT. Its translation: CASSAFAGAPDTQYF. The chain is built from TRBV7-6 and TRBJ2-3; 7 bases align to TRBD2. The V gene end was trimmed by 5 bases and the J gene end by 4 bases; junction bases not matched to a gene: 9. The CDR3 has 15 amino acids. The germline V gene encodes CDR1 SGHVS and CDR2 FNYEAQ.

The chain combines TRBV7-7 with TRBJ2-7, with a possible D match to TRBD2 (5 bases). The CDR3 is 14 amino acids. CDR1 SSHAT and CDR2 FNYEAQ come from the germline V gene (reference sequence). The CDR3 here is CATRTGLATYEQYF. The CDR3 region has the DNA TGTGCTACAAGAACTGGGCTAGCCACCTACGAGCAGTACTTC.

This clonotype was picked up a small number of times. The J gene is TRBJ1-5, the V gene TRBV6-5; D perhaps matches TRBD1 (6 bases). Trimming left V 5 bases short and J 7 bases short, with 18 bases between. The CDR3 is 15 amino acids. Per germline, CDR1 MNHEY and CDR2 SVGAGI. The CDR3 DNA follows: TGTGCCAGCAGTCACGTGAACCGGGACACGCAGCCCCAGCATTTT. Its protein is CASSHVNRDTQPQHF.

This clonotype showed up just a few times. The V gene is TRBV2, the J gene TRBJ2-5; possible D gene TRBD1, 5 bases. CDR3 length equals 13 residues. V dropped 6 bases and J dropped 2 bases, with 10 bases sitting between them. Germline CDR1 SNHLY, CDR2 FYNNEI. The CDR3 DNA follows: TGTGCCAGCAGCGCAGGGATACAAGAGACCCAGTACTTC. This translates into CASSAGIQETQYF.

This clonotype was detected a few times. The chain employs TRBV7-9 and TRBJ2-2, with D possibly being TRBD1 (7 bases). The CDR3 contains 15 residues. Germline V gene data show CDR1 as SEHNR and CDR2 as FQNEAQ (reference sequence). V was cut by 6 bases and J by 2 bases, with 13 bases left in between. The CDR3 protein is CASRPRGANTGELFF. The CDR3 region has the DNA TGTGCCAGCAGGCCCAGGGGGGCCAACACCGGGGAGCTGTTTTTT.

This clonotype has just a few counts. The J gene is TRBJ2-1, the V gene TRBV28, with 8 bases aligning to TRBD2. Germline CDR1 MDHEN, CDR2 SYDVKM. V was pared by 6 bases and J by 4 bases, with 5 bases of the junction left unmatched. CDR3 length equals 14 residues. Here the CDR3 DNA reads TGTGCCAGCAGACTGCGGGAGGTTTACAATGAGCAGTTCTTC. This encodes CASRLREVYNEQFF.

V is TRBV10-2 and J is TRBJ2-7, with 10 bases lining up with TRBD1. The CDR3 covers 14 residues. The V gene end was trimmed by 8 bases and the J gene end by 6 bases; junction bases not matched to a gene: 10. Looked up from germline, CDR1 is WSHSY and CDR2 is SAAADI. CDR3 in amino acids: CASGSPGQGREQYF. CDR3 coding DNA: TGCGCCAGCGGCAGCCCGGGACAGGGGCGCGAGCAGTACTTC.

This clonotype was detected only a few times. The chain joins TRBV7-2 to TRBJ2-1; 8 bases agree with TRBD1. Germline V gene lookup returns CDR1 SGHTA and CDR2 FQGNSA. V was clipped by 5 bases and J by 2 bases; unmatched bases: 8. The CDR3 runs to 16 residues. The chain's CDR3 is CASSVDATGAYNEQFF. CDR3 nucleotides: TGTGCCAGCAGCGTAGACGCGACAGGGGCCTACAATGAGCAGTTCTTC.

CDR3 coding DNA: TGCGCCAGCAGTGAAATTGGTTCCTACAATGAGCAGTTCTTC. Protein sequence: CASSEIGSYNEQFF. The rearrangement uses TRBV10-2 and TRBJ2-1; D remains unclear. The V gene lost 3 bases and the J gene lost 1 base, with 7 bases spanning the gap. The V gene's germline CDR1 is WSHSY and CDR2 SAAADI. The CDR3 runs 14 residues.

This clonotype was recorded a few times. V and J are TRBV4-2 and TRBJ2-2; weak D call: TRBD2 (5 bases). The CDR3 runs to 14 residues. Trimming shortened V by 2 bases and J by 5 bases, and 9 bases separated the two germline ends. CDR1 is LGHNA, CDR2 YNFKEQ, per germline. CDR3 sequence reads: CASSQLAGTGELFF. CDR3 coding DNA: TGTGCCAGCAGCCAACTAGCTGGTACCGGGGAGCTGTTTTTT.

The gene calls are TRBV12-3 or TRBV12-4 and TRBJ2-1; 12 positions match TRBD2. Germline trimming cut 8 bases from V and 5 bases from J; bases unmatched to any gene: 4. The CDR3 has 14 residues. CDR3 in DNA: TGTGCCAGCGGACTAGCGGGATTGAACAATGAGCAGTTCTTC. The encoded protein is CASGLAGLNNEQFF.

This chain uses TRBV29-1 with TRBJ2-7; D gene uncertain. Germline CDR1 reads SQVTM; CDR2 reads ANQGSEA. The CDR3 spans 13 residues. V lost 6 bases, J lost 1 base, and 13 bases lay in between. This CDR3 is CSVAGPNSYEQYF. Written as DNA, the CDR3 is TGCAGCGTCGCCGGGCCGAATTCCTACGAGCAGTACTTC.

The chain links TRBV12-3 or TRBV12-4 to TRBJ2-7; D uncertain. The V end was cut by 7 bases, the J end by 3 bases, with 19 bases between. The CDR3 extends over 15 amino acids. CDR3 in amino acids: CASMQFASPNYEQYF. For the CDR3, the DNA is TGTGCCAGCATGCAGTTTGCCAGCCCGAACTACGAGCAGTACTTC.

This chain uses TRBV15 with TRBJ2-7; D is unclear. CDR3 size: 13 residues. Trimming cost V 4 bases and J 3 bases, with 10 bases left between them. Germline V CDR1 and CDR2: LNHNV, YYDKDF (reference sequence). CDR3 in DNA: TGTGCCACCAGCAAGTCTGGGCTCTACGAGCAGTACTTC. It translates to CATSKSGLYEQYF.